This TCR beta chain was captured by sequencing in a study of post-analysis software for immune sequencing data. Ten or more counts support this clonotype. cDNA libraries of TCR beta carried unique molecular identifiers. Via MiXCR, TCRdb re-called the PCR reads, giving one row per CDR3 protein. The repertoire has 250,000 to 300,000 distinct CDR3 sequences, roughly a third of them found once; the top ten carry under 5.5%. The receptor was derived from a girl aged 5 to 17 with multiple sclerosis. Sequenced material: blood.

CDR3: CASRTRWLKDNEQFF. The CDR3 bases are TGTGCCAGCAGGACCCGGTGGCTGAAGGACAATGAGCAGTTCTTC. The rearrangement joins TRBV28 to TRBJ2-1; D is unclear. Trimming cost V 6 bases and J 5 bases, with 17 bases left between them. The germline V gene has CDR1 MDHEN and CDR2 SYDVKM. CDR3 size: 15 residues.